These 19 T cell receptor beta chains were sequenced from one sample in a study of cytomegalovirus exposure and HLA in healthy donors. PCR amplification relied on 60 Vbeta primers (plus 13 Jbeta primers). TCRdb's copy holds only in-frame clones and misses some; the assay was immunoSEQ multiplex PCR. Of 150,000 or so clones listed, less than 90% are singletons. Sequenced material: PBMCs. The receptors stem from a man aged 25-45 years in good health and CMV-seronegative.

The rearrangement uses TRBV28 and TRBJ1-1, with D unresolved. Germline loops: CDR1 MDHEN, CDR2 SYDVKM. The CDR3 runs 15 residues. V lost 2 bases and J 0 bases, leaving 10 bases between the germline ends. CDR3 loop: CASSLPSGMNTEAFF. The CDR3 nucleotides read TGTGCCAGCAGTTTACCTTCAGGCATGAACACTGAAGCTTTCTTT.

The chain employs TRBV5-1 and TRBJ2-5; 8 bases line up with TRBD2. This CDR3 is built from 16 residues. CDR1 SGHRS and CDR2 YFSETQ come from the germline V gene. Trimming cost V 4 bases and J 2 bases; bases outside gene matches: 10. CDR3 region: CASSILAGLKQETQYF. DNA for the CDR3: TGCGCCAGCAGCATATTAGCGGGACTGAAACAAGAGACCCAGTACTTC.

The chain combines TRBV2 with TRBJ2-1; TRBD2 matches at 8 bases. From germline, CDR1 is SNHLY and CDR2 FYNNEI. J gave up 8 bases and V 4 bases, and 7 bases lay outside the gene matches. The CDR3 is 14 amino acids. This chain's CDR3 is CASSAGTRVDEQFF. In nucleotides, the CDR3 is TGTGCCAGCAGTGCCGGGACTAGGGTCGATGAGCAGTTCTTC.

CDR3 DNA: TGTGCCAGCTCAGACAGGGGAGCGGCCGGGGAGCTGTTTTTT. Amino acids: CASSDRGAAGELFF. The chain joins TRBV18 to TRBJ2-2, with 8 nucleotides matching TRBD1. V lost 5 bases to trimming and J lost 6 bases; unmatched junction nucleotides: 5. The CDR3 extends over 14 amino acids. Germline V lookup: CDR1 KGHSH, CDR2 LQKENI.

This clone was detected only a few times. V usage is TRBV7-2 and J usage is TRBJ2-7, with 7 positions matching TRBD1. The CDR3 contains 13 residues. Losses at the gene ends were 4 bases for V and 5 bases for J; bases not matched to a gene: 5. Germline V gives CDR1 SGHTA, CDR2 FQGNSA. In nucleotides, the CDR3 is TGTGCCAGCAGCTACGTACAGGGGAACGAGCAGTACTTC. Translating it yields CASSYVQGNEQYF.

The rearrangement uses TRBV19 and TRBJ1-5; D is perhaps TRBD1 (5 bases). The CDR3 sequence is 14 residues long. Deletions cut 8 bases from V and 2 bases from J, with 13 bases between. Germline V gene data show CDR1 as LNHDA and CDR2 as SQIVND (reference sequence). CDR3 DNA sequence: TGTGCCAGTGTGGGGCTCTGGGGCAATCAGCCCCAGCATTTT. Its protein product is CASVGLWGNQPQHF.

The chain links TRBV27 to TRBJ1-2, with 7 bases aligning to TRBD1. The CDR3 has 17 amino acids. The germline CDR1 and CDR2 sequences are MNHEY and SMNVEV (reference sequence). V dropped 3 bases and J dropped 0; count of bases not matched to a gene: 10. The CDR3 bases are TGTGCCAGCAGTTTTGGGCGGGACAGAATAGCTAACTATGGCTACACCTTC. Translating gives CASSFGRDRIANYGYTF.

The chain uses TRBV7-3 and TRBJ2-2; 8 bases agree with TRBD1. Trimming cost V 5 bases and J 3 bases; bases outside gene matches: 11. The CDR3 runs 17 residues. The V gene's germline CDR1 is SGHTA and CDR2 FQGTGA. In nucleotides, the CDR3 is TGTGCCAGCAGCGCACAGATCAGGGGGCAGGACACCGGGGAGCTGTTTTTT. Translating it yields CASSAQIRGQDTGELFF.

As to this clone: The junction shows a germline mismatch at one end, possibly a read error. The chain uses TRBV5-4 and TRBJ1-2, with D tentatively TRBD1 (6 bases). The V gene's germline CDR1 is SGHNT and CDR2 YYREEE (reference sequence). This CDR3 has 15 amino acids. This CDR3 reads CACSLGVDRTRGYTF. The CDR3 DNA follows: TGTGCCTGCAGCTTGGGAGTTGACAGGACTAGAGGCTACACCTTC.

The chain couples TRBV6-5 to TRBJ1-1, with a tentative D call TRBD1 (5 bases). The V gene lost 2 bases and the J gene lost 3 bases, with 10 bases spanning the gap. Germline assignment: CDR1 MNHEY and CDR2 SVGAGI. CDR3 size: 14 residues. The CDR3 bases are TGTGCCAGCAGTTACAGGGGAAAGGACACTGAAGCTTTCTTT. This sequence encodes CASSYRGKDTEAFF.

The chain couples TRBV5-1 to TRBJ2-7; D is undetermined. Between the trimmed V and J ends, which lost 0 bases and 3 bases, there was a span of 16 bases. The CDR3 runs 16 residues. The germline gives CDR1 SGHRS, CDR2 YFSETQ. The CDR3 sequence: CASSLESRGTLYEQYF. The CDR3 coding sequence is TGCGCCAGCAGCTTGGAGTCCAGAGGCACCCTCTACGAGCAGTACTTC.

This chain links TRBV7-6 with TRBJ2-1; 7 bases are a match to TRBD2. This CDR3 comprises 13 residues. The V and J ends lost 2 bases and 10 bases, in that order; junction bases with no gene match: 5. In germline, CDR1 is SGHVS, CDR2 FNYEAQ. The CDR3 DNA reads as TGTGCCAGCAGCTTATCCCTACTAGCGGAGCAGTTCTTC. The encoded protein is CASSLSLLAEQFF.

The V gene is TRBV11-3, the J gene TRBJ2-5; TRBD1 might be the D (6 bases). Germline CDR1 and CDR2: SGHNT and YENEEA. CDR3 length equals 15 residues. V lost 3 bases and J 0 bases, leaving 11 bases between the germline ends. CDR3 bases: TGTGCCAGCAGCTTTGCAGGGGCGCACCAAGAGACCCAGTACTTC. Protein product: CASSFAGAHQETQYF.

The chain carries TRBV11-2 and TRBJ2-1; D might be TRBD2 (5 bases). From germline, CDR1 is SGHAT and CDR2 FQNNGV. The CDR3 has 15 amino acids. The V end lost 5 bases, the J end lost 3 bases, and 14 bases lay between the germline ends. CDR3 in amino acids: CASSQPADLYNEQFF. The DNA of the CDR3 is TGTGCCAGCAGCCAACCAGCGGACCTCTACAATGAGCAGTTCTTC.

This clone appeared once. V and J are TRBV7-9 and TRBJ2-3; D remains ambiguous. The CDR3 covers 13 residues. Germline loops: CDR1 SEHNR, CDR2 FQNEAQ (reference sequence). V was cut by 4 bases and J by 9 bases, with 14 bases left in between. The CDR3 DNA is TGTGCCAGCAGCTCCAGTCCGGCGGAAACGCAGTATTTT. Protein product: CASSSSPAETQYF.

V is TRBV19 and J is TRBJ1-5, with TRBD1 as a possible D gene (6 bases). The V end lost 10 bases, the J end lost 6 bases, and 13 bases lay between the germline ends. The germline CDR1 and CDR2 sequences are LNHDA and SQIVND (reference sequence). This CDR3 comprises 12 residues. CDR3 region: CATSGGAQPQHF. The DNA for the CDR3 is TGTGCCACCTCCGGGGGGGCTCAGCCCCAGCATTTT.

V and J are TRBV7-6 and TRBJ2-5, with 7 positions matching TRBD1. Trimming at V came to 1 base and at J to 9 bases, leaving 5 bases not matched to a gene. Germline V gene lookup returns CDR1 SGHVS and CDR2 FNYEAQ. CDR3 size: 13 residues. The CDR3 protein is CASSLGDRLPQYF. The CDR3 DNA is TGTGCCAGCAGCTTAGGGGACAGACTCCCCCAGTACTTC.

The CDR3 DNA reads as TGTGCCAGCAGTGTAGAATCAGGGCGGTATGAGCAGTTCTTC. This sequence encodes CASSVESGRYEQFF. The rearrangement uses TRBV6-1 and TRBJ2-1; D may be TRBD1 (5 bases). There are 14 residues in the CDR3. Germline CDR1 is MNHNS and CDR2 is SASEGT. The V gene lost 4 bases and the J gene lost 8 bases, with 15 bases spanning the gap.

This clone has only one observation. This chain uses TRBV6-5 with TRBJ1-1; D not resolved. The CDR3 loop spans 12 amino acids. The germline gives CDR1 MNHEY, CDR2 SVGAGI. Trimming left V 2 bases short and J 12 bases short, with 13 bases between. CDR3 region: CASSYRPGWPFF. The CDR3 DNA reads TGTGCCAGCAGTTACCGGCCGGGGTGGCCTTTCTTT.